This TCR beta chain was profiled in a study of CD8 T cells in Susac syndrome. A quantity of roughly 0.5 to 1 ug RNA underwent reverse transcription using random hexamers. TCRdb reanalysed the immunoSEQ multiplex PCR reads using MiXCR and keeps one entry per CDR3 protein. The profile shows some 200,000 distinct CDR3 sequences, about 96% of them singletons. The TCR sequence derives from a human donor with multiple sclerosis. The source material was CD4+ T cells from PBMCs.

The CDR3 protein is CSTRQDLMDEQYF. Written as DNA, the CDR3 is TGCAGCACCAGACAGGACCTTATGGACGAGCAGTACTTC. This rearrangement joins TRBV29-1 to TRBJ2-7, with a possible D match to TRBD1 (6 bases). Germline values: CDR1 SQVTM, CDR2 ANQGSEA. Trimming took 8 bases from V and 5 from J, leaving 19 bases between them. There are 13 residues in the CDR3.